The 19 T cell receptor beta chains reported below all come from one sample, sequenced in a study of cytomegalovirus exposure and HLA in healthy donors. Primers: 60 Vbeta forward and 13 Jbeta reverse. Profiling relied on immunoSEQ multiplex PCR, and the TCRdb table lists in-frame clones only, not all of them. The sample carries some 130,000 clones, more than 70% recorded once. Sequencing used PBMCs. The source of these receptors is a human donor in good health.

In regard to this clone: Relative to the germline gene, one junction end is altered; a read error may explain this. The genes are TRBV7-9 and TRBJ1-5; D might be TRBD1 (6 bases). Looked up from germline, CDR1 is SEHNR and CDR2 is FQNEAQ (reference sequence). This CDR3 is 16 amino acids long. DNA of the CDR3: TGTTCCAGCAGCTTGGATGAGGACAGACGTAATCAGCCCCAGCATTTT. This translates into CSSSLDEDRRNQPQHF.

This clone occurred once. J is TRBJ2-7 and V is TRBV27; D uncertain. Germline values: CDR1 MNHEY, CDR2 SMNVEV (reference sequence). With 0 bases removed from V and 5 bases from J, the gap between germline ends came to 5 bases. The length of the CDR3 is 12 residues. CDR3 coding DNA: TGTGCCAGCAGTTTATCGGGCCACGAGCAGTACTTC. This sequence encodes CASSLSGHEQYF.

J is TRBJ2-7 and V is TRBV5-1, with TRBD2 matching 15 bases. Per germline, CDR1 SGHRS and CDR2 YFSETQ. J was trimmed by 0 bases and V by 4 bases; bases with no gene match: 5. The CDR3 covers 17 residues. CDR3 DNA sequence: TGCGCCAGCAGCCCGGGACTAGCGGGGGGAATCTCCTACGAGCAGTACTTC. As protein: CASSPGLAGGISYEQYF.

CDR3 nucleotides: TGCGCCAGCAGCCAAGAAGGTAGAGTGGAGGGGCAGTACTTC. The encoded protein is CASSQEGRVEGQYF. V is TRBV4-1 and J is TRBJ2-7; the D gene is possibly TRBD2 (6 bases). This CDR3 is built from 14 residues. Trimming removed 0 bases from V and 9 bases from J, with 15 bases in between. Germline V gene data show CDR1 as MGHRA and CDR2 as YSYEKL.

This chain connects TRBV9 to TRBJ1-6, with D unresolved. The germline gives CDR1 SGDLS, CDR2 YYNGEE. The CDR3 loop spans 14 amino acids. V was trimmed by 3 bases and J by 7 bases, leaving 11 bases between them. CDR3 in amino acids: CASSASGTNSPLHF. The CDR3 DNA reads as TGTGCCAGCAGCGCCTCAGGAACAAATTCACCCCTCCACTTT.

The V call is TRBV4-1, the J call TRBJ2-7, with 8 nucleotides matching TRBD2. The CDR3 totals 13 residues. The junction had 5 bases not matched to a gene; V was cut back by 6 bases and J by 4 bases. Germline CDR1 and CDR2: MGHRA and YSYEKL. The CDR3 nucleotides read TGCGCCAGCAGAGCGGGGGACCGATACGAGCAGTACTTC. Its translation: CASRAGDRYEQYF.

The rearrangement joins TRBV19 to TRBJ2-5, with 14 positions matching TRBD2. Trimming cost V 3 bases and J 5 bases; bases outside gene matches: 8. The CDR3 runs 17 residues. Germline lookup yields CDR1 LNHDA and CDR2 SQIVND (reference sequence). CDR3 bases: TGTGCCAGTAGTATCGGTGGGACTAGCGGGGGAGGGGAGACCCAGTACTTC. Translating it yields CASSIGGTSGGGETQYF.

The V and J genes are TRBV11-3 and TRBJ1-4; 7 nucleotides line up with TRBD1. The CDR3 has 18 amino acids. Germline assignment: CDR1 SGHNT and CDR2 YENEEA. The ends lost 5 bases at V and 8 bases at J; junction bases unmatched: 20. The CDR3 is CASSPPRRQGPNIEKLFF. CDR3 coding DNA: TGTGCCAGCAGCCCCCCGCGTCGACAGGGCCCAAATATCGAAAAACTGTTTTTT.

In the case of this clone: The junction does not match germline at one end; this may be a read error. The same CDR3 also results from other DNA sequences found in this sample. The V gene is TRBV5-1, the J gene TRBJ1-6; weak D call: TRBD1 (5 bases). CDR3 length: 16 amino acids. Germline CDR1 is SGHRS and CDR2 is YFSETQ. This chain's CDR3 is CASSLGQGISDSPLHF. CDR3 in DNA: TGCGCCAGCAGCTTGGGGCAGGGTATAAGTGATTCGCCCCTCCACTTT.

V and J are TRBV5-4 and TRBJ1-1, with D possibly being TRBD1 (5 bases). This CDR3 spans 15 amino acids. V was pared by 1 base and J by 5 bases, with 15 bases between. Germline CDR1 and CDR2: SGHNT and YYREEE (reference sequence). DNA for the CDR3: TGTGCCAGCAGCTTGAAGGGGTTTCTGGGGACTGAAGCTTTCTTT. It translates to CASSLKGFLGTEAFF.

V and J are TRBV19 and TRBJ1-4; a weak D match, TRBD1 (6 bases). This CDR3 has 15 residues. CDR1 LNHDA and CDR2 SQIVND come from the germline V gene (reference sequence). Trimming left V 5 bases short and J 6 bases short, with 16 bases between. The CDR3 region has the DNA TGTGCCAGTAGTGTCCAGGGGATTCGGGATGAAAAACTGTTTTTT. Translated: CASSVQGIRDEKLFF.

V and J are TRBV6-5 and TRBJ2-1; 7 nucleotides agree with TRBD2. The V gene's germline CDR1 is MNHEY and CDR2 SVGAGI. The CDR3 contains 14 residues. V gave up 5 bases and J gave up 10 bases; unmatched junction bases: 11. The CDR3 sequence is CASSPEEERGEQFF. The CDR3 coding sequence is TGTGCCAGCAGTCCGGAGGAGGAGCGGGGCGAGCAGTTCTTC.

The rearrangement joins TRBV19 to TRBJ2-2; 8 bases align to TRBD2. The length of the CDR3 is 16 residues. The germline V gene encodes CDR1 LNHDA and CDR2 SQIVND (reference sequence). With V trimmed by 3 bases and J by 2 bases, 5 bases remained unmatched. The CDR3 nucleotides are TGTGCCAGTAGTATCGAGCGGGGGATAAACACCGGGGAGCTGTTTTTT. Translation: CASSIERGINTGELFF. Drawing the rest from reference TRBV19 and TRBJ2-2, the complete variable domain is DGGITQSPKYLFRKEGQNVTLSCEQNLNHDAMYWYRQDPGQGLRLIYYSQIVNDFQKGDIAEGYSVSREKKESFPLTVTSAQKNPTAFYLCASSIERGINTGELFFGEGSRLTVL.

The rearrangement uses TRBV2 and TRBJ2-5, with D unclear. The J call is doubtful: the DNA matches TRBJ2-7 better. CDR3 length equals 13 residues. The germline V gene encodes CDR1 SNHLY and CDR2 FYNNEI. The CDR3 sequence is CASSESVSYEQYF. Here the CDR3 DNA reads TGTGCCAGCAGTGAATCGGTGTCCTACGAGCAGTACTTC.

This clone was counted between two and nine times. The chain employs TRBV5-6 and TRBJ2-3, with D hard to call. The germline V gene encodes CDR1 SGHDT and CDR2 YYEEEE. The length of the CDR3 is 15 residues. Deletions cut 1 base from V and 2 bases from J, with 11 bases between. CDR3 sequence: CASSLWIANTDTQYF. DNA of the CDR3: TGTGCCAGCAGCTTGTGGATAGCTAACACAGATACGCAGTATTTT.

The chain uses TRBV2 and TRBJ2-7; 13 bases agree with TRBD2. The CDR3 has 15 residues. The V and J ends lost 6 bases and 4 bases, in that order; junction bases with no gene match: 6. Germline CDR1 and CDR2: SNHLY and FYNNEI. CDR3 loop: CASRVTSGGAYEQYF. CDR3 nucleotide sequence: TGTGCCAGCAGGGTTACTAGCGGGGGGGCATACGAGCAGTACTTC.

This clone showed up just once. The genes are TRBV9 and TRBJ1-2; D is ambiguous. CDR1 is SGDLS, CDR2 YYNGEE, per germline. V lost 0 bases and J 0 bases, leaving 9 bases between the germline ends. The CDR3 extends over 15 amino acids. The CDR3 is CASSVALTANYGYTF. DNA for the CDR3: TGTGCCAGCAGCGTAGCGCTCACAGCTAACTATGGCTACACCTTC.

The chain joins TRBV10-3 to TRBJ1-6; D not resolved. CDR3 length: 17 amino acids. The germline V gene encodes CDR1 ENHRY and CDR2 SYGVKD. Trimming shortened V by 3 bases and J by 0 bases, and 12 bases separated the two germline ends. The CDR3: CAISDKERGSYNSPLHF. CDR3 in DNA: TGTGCCATCAGTGATAAGGAACGCGGCTCCTATAATTCACCCCTCCACTTT.

As DNA, the CDR3 is TGTGCCAGCAGGCGCACCCCCCAGGGTGATACGCAGTATTTT. This translates into CASRRTPQGDTQYF. V gene TRBV6-5 combines with J gene TRBJ2-3, with TRBD1 as a possible D gene (5 bases). The CDR3 sequence is 14 residues long. Germline V gene data show CDR1 as MNHEY and CDR2 as SVGAGI. Trimming cost V 6 bases and J 6 bases, with 16 bases left between them.